This TCR beta chain was identified in a study of blood T cell repertoires in COVID-19 (dated by TCRdb to the early 2020s). For context, the study as a whole: Samples covering the acute and convalescent phases of COVID-19 were provided by collaborators in the United States, Italy and Spain. The prospective study material was composed of cDNA or gDNA derived from T cells, B-cell-depleted T cells, or PBMCs. Subjects who had been exposed to COVID-19, were actively infected with it, or had recovered from it provided the deeply sampled blood TCRbeta repertoires that made up the dataset. The repertoires were released in a freely available public database intended as a resource for research on the immune response to SARS-CoV-2. Samples came from the ongoing ImmuneRACE study (first 160 participants) plus 1,254 subjects from 6 global collaborators. Nearly every sample came with metadata listing a de-identified subject ID, COVID-19 status, age in years and sex. Where available, HLA class I and class II types were obtained from metadata supplied by the sample provider rather than from assay-based typing.

Collaborating institutions collected whole blood in K2EDTA tubes following their own protocols. For TCRbeta analysis, collaborators shipped samples as frozen whole blood, isolated PBMCs, or DNA extracted from either of those sample types. Findings and caveats that apply to the study as a whole: The quantity of clinical and demographic metadata differed by source and by participant and was supplied without curation.

Regarding this clone: Its antigen target is currently unknown. No quality values exist for individual bases; no much larger clone is one base distant.

Measured from the cysteine to the phenylalanine, the CDR3 is 15 residues long. The only DNA kept is the CDR3, 45 bases in frame from the first base. V sheds 4 bases and J sheds 3 bases, leaving 15 bases between their ends. Sequences SGHRS (CDR1) and YFSETQ (CDR2) are obtained from the germline V gene. TCRbeta CDR3 regions were amplified from genomic DNA using the immunoSEQ Assay, a bias-controlled multiplex PCR. In the paper's pipeline: Nucleated cell counts per sample were estimated from amplification of reference gene primers within the assay. To quantify the absolute abundance of each unique TCRbeta CDR3 rearrangement, sequence reads were collapsed and filtered. For each sample, productive Simpson clonality was calculated as the square root of Simpson's diversity index across productive rearrangements. Entries here come from immuneACCESS through TCRdb and include only in-frame sequences with V and J called. Some clones fail to appear in such tables; in the studies checked, an unresolved V gene covers under half of the shortfall, and the cause of the remainder is unknown. V, J and clone size derive from that table, while D and trimming were established from the DNA sequence. Recorded for this sample are some 160,000 clones; roughly 84% of them occurred a single time. Roughly 11% of the sample is held by the ten biggest clonotypes.

The sequence was obtained from a man in his 70s with active or convalescent COVID-19. The source material was peripheral blood. The rearranged chain carries TRBV5-1 and TRBJ2-3; the D gene lacks a confident call. The nucleotides are TGCGCCAGCAGCCAGGTTAGAACCCTTACAGATACGCAGTATTTT. Its protein is CASSQVRTLTDTQYF.